A selection of T cell receptor beta chains follows, all from one sample in a study of cytomegalovirus exposure and HLA in healthy donors. Clones were sequenced by immunoSEQ multiplex PCR, and TCRdb holds only the in-frame ones, with some missing. The sample gives more than 95,000 clones, under 80% of which show up once; about a tenth is in the top ten. Sequencing input: PBMCs. Receptors were obtained from a woman younger than 30 in good health and CMV-seropositive. CDR3s include the opening cysteine and the closing phenylalanine or tryptophan. D genes are given only for firm matches. Expanded clones get a size class; other rows say once, few or many, or leave the size out.

v_gene: TRBV28; abundance: .; d_gene: .; j_gene: TRBJ1-1; CDR3nt: TGTGCCAGCTCACTTCTCGGGTCTGAAGCTTTCTTT; CDR3aa: CASSLLGSEAFF
v_gene: TRBV23-1; abundance: .; d_gene: .; j_gene: TRBJ1-1; CDR3nt: TGCGCCAGCAGGCGAACAGGTGAAGCTTTCTTT; CDR3aa: CASRRTGEAFF
v_gene: TRBV10-2; abundance: .; d_gene: TRBD2; j_gene: TRBJ2-5; CDR3nt: TGCGCCAGCAGCCCCGACCTAGGTGGGGGGGCCCAGTACTTC; CDR3aa: CASSPDLGGGAQYF
v_gene: TRBV7-3; abundance: .; d_gene: TRBD2; j_gene: TRBJ2-3; CDR3nt: TGTGCCAGCAGCCGACTAGCGGGGGGCCCTAGCACAGATACGCAGTATTTT; CDR3aa: CASSRLAGGPSTDTQYF
v_gene: TRBV19; abundance: .; d_gene: TRBD2; j_gene: TRBJ2-3; CDR3nt: TGTGCCAGTAGTAGGTTTAGCGGGGGGCGTACCGGAAACACAGATACGCAGTATTTT; CDR3aa: CASSRFSGGRTGNTDTQYF
v_gene: TRBV7-3; abundance: .; d_gene: .; j_gene: TRBJ2-3; CDR3nt: TGTGCCAGCAGTGTAGGGGCGGTTCGCACAGATACGCAGTATTTT; CDR3aa: CASSVGAVRTDTQYF
v_gene: TRBV9; abundance: .; d_gene: TRBD1; j_gene: TRBJ1-1; CDR3nt: TGTGCCAGCAGCACCCTGACAGGGGGCACTGAAGCTTTCTTT; CDR3aa: CASSTLTGGTEAFF
v_gene: TRBV5-6; abundance: once; d_gene: .; j_gene: TRBJ2-1; CDR3nt: TGTGCCAGCAGCGCGTTGAGCTCCTACAATGAGCAGTTCTTC; CDR3aa: CASSALSSYNEQFF
v_gene: TRBV6-1; abundance: .; d_gene: TRBD1; j_gene: TRBJ2-2; CDR3nt: TGTGGAGGGTTGGTCGGGACAGGGAGTTCCGGGGAGCTGTTTTTT; CDR3aa: CGGLVGTGSSGELFF
v_gene: TRBV4-3; abundance: .; d_gene: .; j_gene: TRBJ2-5; CDR3nt: TGCGCCAGCAGCCAAGCGGTCGGGGGAAGAGGAGAGACCCAGTACTTC; CDR3aa: CASSQAVGGRGETQYF
v_gene: TRBV6-1; abundance: medium-sized; d_gene: .; j_gene: TRBJ2-3; CDR3nt: TGTGCCAGCACCGGGGGGCGGGGCGGCGCAGATACGCAGTATTTT; CDR3aa: CASTGGRGGADTQYF
v_gene: TRBV18; abundance: .; d_gene: .; j_gene: TRBJ2-1; CDR3nt: TGTGCCAGCTCACCGTCCCTAGACAATGAGCAGTTCTTC; CDR3aa: CASSPSLDNEQFF
v_gene: TRBV2; abundance: .; d_gene: .; j_gene: TRBJ2-1; CDR3nt: TGTGCCAGCAGTACGGAGGATGAGCAGTTCTTC; CDR3aa: CASSTEDEQFF
v_gene: TRBV29-1; abundance: .; d_gene: .; j_gene: TRBJ2-7; CDR3nt: TGCAGCGTTTCCATACTGCCCTCGTCCTACGAGCAGTACTTC; CDR3aa: CSVSILPSSYEQYF
v_gene: TRBV2; abundance: .; d_gene: .; j_gene: TRBJ1-2; CDR3nt: TGTGCCAGCAGGTACGACAGCCGCAACTATGGCTACACCTTC; CDR3aa: CASRYDSRNYGYTF
v_gene: TRBV19; abundance: .; d_gene: TRBD1; j_gene: TRBJ2-7; CDR3nt: TGTGCCAGTAGTATGGCAGGGGGCATTAACGAGCAGTACTTC; CDR3aa: CASSMAGGINEQYF
v_gene: TRBV30; abundance: .; d_gene: .; j_gene: TRBJ2-2; CDR3nt: TGTGCCTGGAGTGCACCCGGGGGAAACACCGGGGAGCTGTTTTTT; CDR3aa: CAWSAPGGNTGELFF
v_gene: TRBV13; abundance: many; d_gene: TRBD2; j_gene: TRBJ2-3; CDR3nt: TGTGCCAGCAGCTTAGTCAAAGCGGGGCGCAGCACAGATACGCAGTATTTT; CDR3aa: CASSLVKAGRSTDTQYF
v_gene: TRBV5-1; abundance: .; d_gene: .; j_gene: TRBJ2-1; CDR3nt: TGCGCCAGCAGCTTTTCCGGAGTGGCAATTCTTGAGCAGTTCTTC; CDR3aa: CASSFSGVAILEQFF
v_gene: TRBV6-5; abundance: .; d_gene: .; j_gene: TRBJ1-5; CDR3nt: TGTGCCAGCAGTTCTAACTTCAATCAGCCCCAGCATTTT; CDR3aa: CASSSNFNQPQHF
v_gene: TRBV18; abundance: .; d_gene: .; j_gene: TRBJ1-1; CDR3nt: TGTGCCAGCTCCCTTGACTGGAACACTGAAGCTTTCTTT; CDR3aa: CASSLDWNTEAFF
v_gene: TRBV5-1; abundance: few; d_gene: TRBD1; j_gene: TRBJ1-5; CDR3nt: TGCGCCAGCAGCTTGGAACGACAGGGGACTCAAAATAGCAATCAGCCCCAGCATTTT; CDR3aa: CASSLERQGTQNSNQPQHF
v_gene: TRBV7-2; abundance: .; d_gene: .; j_gene: TRBJ1-2; CDR3nt: TGTGCCAGCAGCTTGGGAGGTAGCGGCAGCCAGGCGTATGGCTACACCTTC; CDR3aa: CASSLGGSGSQAYGYTF
v_gene: TRBV28; abundance: .; d_gene: .; j_gene: TRBJ2-7; CDR3nt: TGTGCCAGCAGTTCCTACCGACAGGGAGGATACGAGCAGTACTTC; CDR3aa: CASSSYRQGGYEQYF
v_gene: TRBV5-6; abundance: .; d_gene: .; j_gene: TRBJ2-7; CDR3nt: TGTGCCAGCAGCCGATCCTCAGTCTACGAGCAGTACTTC; CDR3aa: CASSRSSVYEQYF
v_gene: TRBV4-1; abundance: once; d_gene: .; j_gene: TRBJ2-3; CDR3nt: TGCGCCAGCAGTGACGGGGTCAGCACAGATACGCAGTATTTT; CDR3aa: CASSDGVSTDTQYF
v_gene: TRBV7-6; abundance: .; d_gene: TRBD1; j_gene: TRBJ2-7; CDR3nt: TGTGCCAGCAGCTACGGACAGGGGGACGAGCAGTACTTC; CDR3aa: CASSYGQGDEQYF
v_gene: TRBV7-2; abundance: few; d_gene: .; j_gene: TRBJ2-2; CDR3nt: TGTGCCAGCAGCTTAGGACTTGGAAACACCGGGGAGCTGTTTTTT; CDR3aa: CASSLGLGNTGELFF
v_gene: TRBV6-1; abundance: .; d_gene: TRBD1; j_gene: TRBJ2-2; CDR3nt: TGTGCCAGCAGTGTCTTACAGGGGGCGGACGGGGAGCTGTTTTTT; CDR3aa: CASSVLQGADGELFF
v_gene: TRBV10-3; abundance: .; d_gene: TRBD1; j_gene: TRBJ2-7; CDR3nt: TGTGCCATCAGTGATCCCCTTTTCGACCCGGACAGGGGGAAGATAGGGCAGTACTTC; CDR3aa: CAISDPLFDPDRGKIGQYF
v_gene: TRBV9; abundance: .; d_gene: TRBD1; j_gene: TRBJ1-3; CDR3nt: TGTGCCAGCAGCGTCGGACAGGGCTCTGGAAACACCATATATTTT; CDR3aa: CASSVGQGSGNTIYF
v_gene: TRBV10-3; abundance: .; d_gene: .; j_gene: TRBJ2-3; CDR3nt: TGTGCCATCAGTGGACTGATGAGCACAGATACGCAGTATTTT; CDR3aa: CAISGLMSTDTQYF
v_gene: TRBV9; abundance: .; d_gene: TRBD1; j_gene: TRBJ1-2; CDR3nt: TGTGCCAGCAGCGTTAAGGGGGCCGGTTATGGCTACACCTTC; CDR3aa: CASSVKGAGYGYTF
v_gene: TRBV5-1; abundance: .; d_gene: TRBD1; j_gene: TRBJ1-2; CDR3nt: TGCGCCAGCAGCAAAGGACAGGGTTTAGGCTACACCTTC; CDR3aa: CASSKGQGLGYTF
v_gene: TRBV7-7; abundance: .; d_gene: .; j_gene: TRBJ2-1; CDR3nt: TGTGCCAGCAGCTTAGTTGAGGGGGGGCCTAACAATGAGCAGTTCTTC; CDR3aa: CASSLVEGGPNNEQFF
v_gene: TRBV4-3; abundance: .; d_gene: .; j_gene: TRBJ2-1; CDR3nt: TGCGCCAGCAGCCAAGATCGACTGGCACAATACAATGAGCAGTTCTTC; CDR3aa: CASSQDRLAQYNEQFF
v_gene: TRBV19; abundance: .; d_gene: .; j_gene: TRBJ2-1; CDR3nt: TGTGCCAGTAGTATATTCGCGTCGGTGAATGAGCAGTTCTTC; CDR3aa: CASSIFASVNEQFF
v_gene: TRBV5-1; abundance: .; d_gene: .; j_gene: TRBJ2-7; CDR3nt: TGCGCCAGCAGCTTGGATGCGGGCTTAAACGAGCAGTACTTC; CDR3aa: CASSLDAGLNEQYF
v_gene: TRBV5-1; abundance: .; d_gene: .; j_gene: TRBJ2-2; CDR3nt: TGCGCCAGCAGCTTGGAGGTGAGGTCGAACACCGGGGAGCTGTTTTTT; CDR3aa: CASSLEVRSNTGELFF
v_gene: TRBV7-2; abundance: .; d_gene: .; j_gene: TRBJ2-5; CDR3nt: TGTGCCAGCAGCTTAGTGGCAGGGAGGCAAGAGACCCAGTACTTC; CDR3aa: CASSLVAGRQETQYF
v_gene: TRBV27; abundance: .; d_gene: .; j_gene: TRBJ2-2; CDR3nt: TGTGCCAGCAGTTTTCGCGCCGGGGAGCTGTTTTTT; CDR3aa: CASSFRAGELFF
v_gene: TRBV2; abundance: .; d_gene: .; j_gene: TRBJ1-1; CDR3nt: TGTGCCAGCAGTGAACAGGGGCCGAGTGGTGAAGCTTTCTTT; CDR3aa: CASSEQGPSGEAFF
v_gene: TRBV14; abundance: .; d_gene: .; j_gene: TRBJ2-2; CDR3nt: TGTGCCAGCAGCCAAGTAGGAGGGTTTACCGGGGAGCTGTTTTTT; CDR3aa: CASSQVGGFTGELFF
v_gene: TRBV10-3; abundance: few; d_gene: .; j_gene: TRBJ1-1; CDR3nt: TGTGCCATCAGTGAGTCGTCGTTTAGAGGAGACACTGAAGCTTTCTTT; CDR3aa: CAISESSFRGDTEAFF
v_gene: TRBV30; abundance: .; d_gene: .; j_gene: TRBJ2-1; CDR3nt: TGTGCCTGGAGTGTAGTCGGGAGATGGACCTACAATGAGCAGTTCTTC; CDR3aa: CAWSVVGRWTYNEQFF
v_gene: TRBV13; abundance: .; d_gene: TRBD1; j_gene: TRBJ2-5; CDR3nt: TGTGCCAGCACCCCCGTGGGACAGCCCCAAGAGACCCAGTACTTC; CDR3aa: CASTPVGQPQETQYF
v_gene: TRBV6-5; abundance: .; d_gene: .; j_gene: TRBJ2-7; CDR3nt: TGTGCCAGCGGTGCAAGCAGCGGAACATCCTACGAGCAGTACTTC; CDR3aa: CASGASSGTSYEQYF
v_gene: TRBV27; abundance: .; d_gene: .; j_gene: TRBJ2-5; CDR3nt: TGTGCCAGCAGTTCAGGACAGATTCGACAAGAGACCCAGTACTTC; CDR3aa: CASSSGQIRQETQYF
v_gene: TRBV9; abundance: .; d_gene: .; j_gene: TRBJ1-3; CDR3nt: TGTGCCAGCAGCCTAGGGCCTGGAAACACCATATATTTT; CDR3aa: CASSLGPGNTIYF
v_gene: TRBV19; abundance: .; d_gene: .; j_gene: TRBJ2-1; CDR3nt: TGTGCTACGGGAGTTTCCTACAATGAGCAGTTCTTC; CDR3aa: CATGVSYNEQFF